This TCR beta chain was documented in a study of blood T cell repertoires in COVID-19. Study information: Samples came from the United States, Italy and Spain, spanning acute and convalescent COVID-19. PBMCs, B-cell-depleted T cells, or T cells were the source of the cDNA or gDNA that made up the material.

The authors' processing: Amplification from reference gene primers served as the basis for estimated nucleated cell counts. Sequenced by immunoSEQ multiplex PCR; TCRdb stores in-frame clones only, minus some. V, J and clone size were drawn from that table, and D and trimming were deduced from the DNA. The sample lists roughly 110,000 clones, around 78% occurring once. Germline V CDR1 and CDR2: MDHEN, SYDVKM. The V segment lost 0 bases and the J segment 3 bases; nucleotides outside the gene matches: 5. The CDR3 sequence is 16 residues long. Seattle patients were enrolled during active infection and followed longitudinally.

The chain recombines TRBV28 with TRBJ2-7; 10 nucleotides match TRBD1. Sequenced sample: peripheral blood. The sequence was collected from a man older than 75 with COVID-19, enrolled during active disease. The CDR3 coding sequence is TGTGCCAGCAGTTTATGGGGGACAGGGGTGTACTACGAGCAGTACTTC. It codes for CASSLWGTGVYYEQYF. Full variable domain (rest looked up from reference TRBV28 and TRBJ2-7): DVKVTQSSRYLVKRTGEKVFLECVQDMDHENMFWYRQDPGLGLRLIYFSYDVKMKEKGDIPEGYSVSREKKERFSLILESASTNQTSMYLCASSLWGTGVYYEQYFGPGTRLTVT.